This TCR beta chain emerged from a study of control samples from healthy donors and cancer patients. The V end lost 4 bases, the J end lost 6 bases, and 18 bases lay between the germline ends. The CDR3 sequence is 15 residues long. CDR1 and CDR2 from the germline V gene are MNHEY and SVGEGT. The repertoire was sequenced with immunoSEQ multiplex PCR; TCRdb's copy has only in-frame clones and lacks some. The table lists approximately 79,000 clones, around nine tenths of them singletons. The chain uses TRBV6-2 or TRBV6-3 and TRBJ1-2, with D possibly matching TRBD1 (5 bases). The sample comprised blood. The TCR originated in a man aged 45-60 years in good health. Here the CDR3 reads CASSSQRRGPNGYTF. The CDR3 bases are TGTGCCAGCAGTTCACAAAGGAGGGGTCCTAATGGCTACACCTTC.